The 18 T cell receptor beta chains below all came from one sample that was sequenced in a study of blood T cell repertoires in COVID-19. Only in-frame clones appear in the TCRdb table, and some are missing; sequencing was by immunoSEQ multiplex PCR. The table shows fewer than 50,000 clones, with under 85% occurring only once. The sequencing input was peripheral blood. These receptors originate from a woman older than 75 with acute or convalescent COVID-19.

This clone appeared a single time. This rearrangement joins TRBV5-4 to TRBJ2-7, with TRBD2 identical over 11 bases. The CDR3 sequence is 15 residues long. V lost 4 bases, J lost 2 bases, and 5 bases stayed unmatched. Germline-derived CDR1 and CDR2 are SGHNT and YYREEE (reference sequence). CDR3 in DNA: TGTGCCAGCAGCCCGGGACTAGCGGTGACCTACGAGCAGTACTTC. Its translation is CASSPGLAVTYEQYF.

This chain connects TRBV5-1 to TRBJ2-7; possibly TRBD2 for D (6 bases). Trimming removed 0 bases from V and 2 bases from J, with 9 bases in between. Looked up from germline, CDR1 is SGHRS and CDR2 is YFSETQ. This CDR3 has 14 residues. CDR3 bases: TGCGCCAGCAGCTTGGATGCGGGGCCCTACGAGCAGTACTTC. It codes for CASSLDAGPYEQYF.

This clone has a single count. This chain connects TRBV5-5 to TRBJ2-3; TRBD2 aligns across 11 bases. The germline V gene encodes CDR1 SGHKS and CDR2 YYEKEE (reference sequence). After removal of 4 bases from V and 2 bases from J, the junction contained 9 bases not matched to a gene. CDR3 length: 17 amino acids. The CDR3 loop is CASSAGTSGAVTDTQYF. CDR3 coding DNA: TGTGCCAGCAGCGCTGGGACTAGCGGTGCAGTCACAGATACGCAGTATTTT. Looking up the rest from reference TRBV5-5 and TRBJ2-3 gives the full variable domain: DAGVTQSPTHLIKTRGQQVTLRCSPISGHKSVSWYQQVLGQGPQFIFQYYEKEERGRGNFPDRFSARQFPNYSSELNVNALLLGDSALYLCASSAGTSGAVTDTQYFGPGTRLTVL.

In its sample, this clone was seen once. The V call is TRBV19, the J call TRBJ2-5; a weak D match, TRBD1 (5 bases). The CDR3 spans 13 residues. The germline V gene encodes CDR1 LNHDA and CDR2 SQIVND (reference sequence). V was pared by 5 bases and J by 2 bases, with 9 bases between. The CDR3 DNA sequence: TGTGCCAGTAGTTGGACACCTCAAGAGACCCAGTACTTC. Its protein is CASSWTPQETQYF.

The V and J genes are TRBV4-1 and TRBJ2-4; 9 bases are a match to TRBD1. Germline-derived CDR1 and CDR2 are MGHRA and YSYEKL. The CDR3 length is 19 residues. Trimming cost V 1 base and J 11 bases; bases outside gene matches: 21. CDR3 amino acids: CASSQARMTPGQGWSVQYF. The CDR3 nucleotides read TGCGCCAGCAGCCAAGCACGTATGACTCCGGGACAGGGATGGTCAGTTCAGTACTTC.

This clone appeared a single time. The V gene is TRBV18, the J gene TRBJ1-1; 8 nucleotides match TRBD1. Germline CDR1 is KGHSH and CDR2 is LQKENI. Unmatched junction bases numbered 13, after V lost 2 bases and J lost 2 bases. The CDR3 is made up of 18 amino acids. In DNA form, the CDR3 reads TGTGCCAGCTCACCAAGACTCGGGACAGGTGGTCAAAACACTGAAGCTTTCTTT. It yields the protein CASSPRLGTGGQNTEAFF. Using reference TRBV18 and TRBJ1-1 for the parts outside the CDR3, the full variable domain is NAGVMQNPRHLVRRRGQEARLRCSPMKGHSHVYWYRQLPEEGLKFMVYLQKENIIDESGMPKERFSAEFPKEGPSILRIQQVVRGDSAAYFCASSPRLGTGGQNTEAFFGQGTRLTVV.

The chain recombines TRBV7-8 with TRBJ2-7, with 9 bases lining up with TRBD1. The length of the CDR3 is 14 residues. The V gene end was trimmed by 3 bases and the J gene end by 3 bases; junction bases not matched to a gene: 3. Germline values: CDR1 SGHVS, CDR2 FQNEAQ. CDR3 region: CASSLGQGGYEQYF. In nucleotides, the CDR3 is TGTGCCAGCAGCTTGGGACAGGGCGGCTACGAGCAGTACTTC.

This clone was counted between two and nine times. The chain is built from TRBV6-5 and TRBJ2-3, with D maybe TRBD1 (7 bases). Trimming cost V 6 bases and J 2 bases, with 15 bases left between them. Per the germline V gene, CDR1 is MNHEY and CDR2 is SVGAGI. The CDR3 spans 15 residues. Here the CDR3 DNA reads TGTGCCAGCAGATCGGGGGACAGCCCCACAGATACGCAGTATTTT. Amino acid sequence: CASRSGDSPTDTQYF.

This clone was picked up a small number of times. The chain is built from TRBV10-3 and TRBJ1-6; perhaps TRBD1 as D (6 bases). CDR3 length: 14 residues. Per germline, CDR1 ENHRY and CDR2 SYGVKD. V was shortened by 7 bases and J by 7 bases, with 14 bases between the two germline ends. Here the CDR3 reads CAIKTDSENSPLHF. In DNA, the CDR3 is TGTGCCATCAAAACGGACAGCGAGAATTCACCCCTCCACTTT.

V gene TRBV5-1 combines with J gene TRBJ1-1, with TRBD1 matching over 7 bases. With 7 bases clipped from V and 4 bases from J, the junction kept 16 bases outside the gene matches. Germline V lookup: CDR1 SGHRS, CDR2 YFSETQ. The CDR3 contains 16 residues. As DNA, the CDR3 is TGCGCCAGCTCACTGCCGGGACAGAAAGAGGTCACTGAAGCTTTCTTT. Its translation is CASSLPGQKEVTEAFF.

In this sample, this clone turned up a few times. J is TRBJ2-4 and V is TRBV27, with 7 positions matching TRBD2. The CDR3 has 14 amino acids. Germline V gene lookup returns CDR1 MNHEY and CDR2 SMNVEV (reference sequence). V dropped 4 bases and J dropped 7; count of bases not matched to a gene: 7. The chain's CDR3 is CASSSRGGGNIQYF. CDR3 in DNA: TGTGCCAGCAGTTCCCGCGGGGGAGGGAACATTCAGTACTTC.

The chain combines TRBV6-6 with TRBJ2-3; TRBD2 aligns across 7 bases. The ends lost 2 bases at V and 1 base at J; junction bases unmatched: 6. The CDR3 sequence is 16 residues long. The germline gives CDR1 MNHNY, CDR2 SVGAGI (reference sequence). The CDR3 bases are TGTGCCAGCAGTTACCCCAAGGCGGGAGGCACAGATACGCAGTATTTT. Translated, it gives CASSYPKAGGTDTQYF.

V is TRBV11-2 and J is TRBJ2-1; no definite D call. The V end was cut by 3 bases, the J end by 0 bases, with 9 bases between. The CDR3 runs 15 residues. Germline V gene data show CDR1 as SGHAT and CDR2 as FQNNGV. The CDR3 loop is CASSFLGSSYNEQFF. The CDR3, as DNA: TGTGCCAGCAGCTTTTTGGGCAGCTCCTACAATGAGCAGTTCTTC.

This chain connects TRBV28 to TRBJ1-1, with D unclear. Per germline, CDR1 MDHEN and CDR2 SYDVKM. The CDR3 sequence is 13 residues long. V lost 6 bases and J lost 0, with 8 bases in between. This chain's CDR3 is CASRLTLNTEAFF. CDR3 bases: TGTGCCAGCAGGTTAACTCTGAACACTGAAGCTTTCTTT.

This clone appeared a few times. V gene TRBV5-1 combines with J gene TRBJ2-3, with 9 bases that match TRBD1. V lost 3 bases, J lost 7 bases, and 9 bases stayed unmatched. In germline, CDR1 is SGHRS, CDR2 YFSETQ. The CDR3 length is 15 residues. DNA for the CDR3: TGCGCCAGCAGCTCCTCCGGGACAGGGCCAAATACGCAGTATTTT. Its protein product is CASSSSGTGPNTQYF.

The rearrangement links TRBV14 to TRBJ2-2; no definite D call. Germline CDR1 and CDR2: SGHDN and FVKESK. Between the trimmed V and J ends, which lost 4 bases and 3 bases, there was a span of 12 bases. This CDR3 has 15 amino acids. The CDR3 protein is CASSPLGIDTGELFF. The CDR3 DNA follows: TGTGCCAGCAGCCCGCTAGGAATCGACACCGGGGAGCTGTTTTTT.

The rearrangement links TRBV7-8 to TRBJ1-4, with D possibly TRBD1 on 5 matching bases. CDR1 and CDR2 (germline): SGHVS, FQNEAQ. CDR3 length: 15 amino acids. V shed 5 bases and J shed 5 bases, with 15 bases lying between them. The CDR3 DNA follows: TGTGCCAGCAGCCCCCACGGGGGGGGGAATGAAAAACTGTTTTTT. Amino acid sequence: CASSPHGGGNEKLFF.

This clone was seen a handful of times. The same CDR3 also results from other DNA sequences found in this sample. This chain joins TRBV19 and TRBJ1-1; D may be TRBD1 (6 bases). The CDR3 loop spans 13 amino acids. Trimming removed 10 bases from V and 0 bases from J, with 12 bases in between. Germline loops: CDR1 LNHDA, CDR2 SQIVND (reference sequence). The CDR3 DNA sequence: TGTGCCACCTCGACAGGACTGAACACTGAAGCTTTCTTT. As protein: CATSTGLNTEAFF.